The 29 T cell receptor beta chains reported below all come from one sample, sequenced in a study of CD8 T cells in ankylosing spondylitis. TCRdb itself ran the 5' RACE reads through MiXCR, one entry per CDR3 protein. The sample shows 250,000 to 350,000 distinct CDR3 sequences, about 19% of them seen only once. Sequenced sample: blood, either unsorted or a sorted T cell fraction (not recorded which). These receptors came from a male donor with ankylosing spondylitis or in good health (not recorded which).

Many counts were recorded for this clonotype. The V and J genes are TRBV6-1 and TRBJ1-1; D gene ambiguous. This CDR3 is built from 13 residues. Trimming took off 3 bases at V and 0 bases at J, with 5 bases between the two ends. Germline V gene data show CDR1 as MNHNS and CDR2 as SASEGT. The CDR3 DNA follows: TGTGCCAGCAGTGAGGGCCTGAACACTGAAGCTTTCTTT. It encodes CASSEGLNTEAFF.

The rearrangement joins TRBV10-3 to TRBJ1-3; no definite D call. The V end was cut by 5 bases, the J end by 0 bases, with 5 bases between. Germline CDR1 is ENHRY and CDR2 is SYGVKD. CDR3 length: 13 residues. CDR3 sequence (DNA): TGTGCCATCAGTTGGGACTCTGGAAACACCATATATTTT. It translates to CAISWDSGNTIYF.

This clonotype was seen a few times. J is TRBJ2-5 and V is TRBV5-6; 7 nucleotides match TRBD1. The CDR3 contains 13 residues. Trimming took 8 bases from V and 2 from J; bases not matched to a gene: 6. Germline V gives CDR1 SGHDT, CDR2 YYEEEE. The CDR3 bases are TGTGCCAGTACTACAGGGGCACAAGAGACCCAGTACTTC. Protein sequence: CASTTGAQETQYF.

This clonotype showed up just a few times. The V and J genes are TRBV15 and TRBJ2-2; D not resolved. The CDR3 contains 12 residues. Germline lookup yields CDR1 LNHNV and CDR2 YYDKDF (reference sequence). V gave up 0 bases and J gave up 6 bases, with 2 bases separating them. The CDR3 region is CATSRDPGELFF. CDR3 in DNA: TGTGCCACCAGCAGAGATCCCGGGGAGCTGTTTTTT. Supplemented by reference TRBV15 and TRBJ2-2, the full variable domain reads DAMVIQNPRYQVTQFGKPVTLSCSQTLNHNVMYWYQQKSSQAPKLLFHYYDKDFNNEADTPDNFQSRRPNTSFCFLDIRSPGLGDTAMYLCATSRDPGELFFGEGSRLTVL.

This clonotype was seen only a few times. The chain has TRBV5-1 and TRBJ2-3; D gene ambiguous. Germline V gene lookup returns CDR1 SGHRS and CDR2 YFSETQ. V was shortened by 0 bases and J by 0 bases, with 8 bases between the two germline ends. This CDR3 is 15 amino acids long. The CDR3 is CASSLGGVSTDTQYF. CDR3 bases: TGCGCCAGCAGCTTGGGTGGGGTCAGCACAGATACGCAGTATTTT.

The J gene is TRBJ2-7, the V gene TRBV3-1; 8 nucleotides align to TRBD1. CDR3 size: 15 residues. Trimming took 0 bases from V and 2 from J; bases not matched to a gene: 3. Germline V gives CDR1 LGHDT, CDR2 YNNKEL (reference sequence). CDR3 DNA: TGTGCCAGCAGCCAAGATTCGACAGGGGCCTACGAGCAGTACGTC. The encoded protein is CASSQDSTGAYEQYV.

CDR3 residues: CASSSRTGGSSNQPQHF. The CDR3 DNA follows: TGTGCCAGCAGTTCAAGGACAGGGGGCAGCAGCAATCAGCCCCAGCATTTT. The V and J genes are TRBV12-3 or TRBV12-4 and TRBJ1-5; 11 bases match TRBD1. The CDR3 is made up of 17 amino acids. V was clipped by 4 bases and J by 1 base; unmatched bases: 6.

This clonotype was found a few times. The CDR3 coding sequence is TGCAGCGTCCACCCGGGACAGGGGATTGAGCAGTTCTTC. Amino acid sequence: CSVHPGQGIEQFF. V and J are TRBV29-1 and TRBJ2-1; TRBD1 matches at 10 bases. CDR1 and CDR2 from the germline V gene are SQVTM and ANQGSEA. The CDR3 contains 13 residues. With V trimmed by 6 bases and J by 9 bases, 8 bases remained unmatched.

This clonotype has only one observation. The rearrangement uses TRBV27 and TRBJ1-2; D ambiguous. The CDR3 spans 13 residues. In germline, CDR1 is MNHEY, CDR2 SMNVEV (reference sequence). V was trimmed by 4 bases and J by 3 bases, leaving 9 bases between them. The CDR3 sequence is CASSSRVDYGYTF. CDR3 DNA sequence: TGTGCCAGCAGTTCCCGGGTGGACTATGGCTACACCTTC.

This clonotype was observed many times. CDR3 DNA: TGTGCCAGCAGCTCAGGACTAGCGGCCTACAATGAGCAGTTCTTC. Its translation is CASSSGLAAYNEQFF. V usage is TRBV7-3 and J usage is TRBJ2-1; TRBD2 aligns across 10 bases. CDR1 SGHTA and CDR2 FQGTGA come from the germline V gene. V shed 4 bases and J 2 bases; nucleotides not matched to a gene: 2. The CDR3 has 15 residues.

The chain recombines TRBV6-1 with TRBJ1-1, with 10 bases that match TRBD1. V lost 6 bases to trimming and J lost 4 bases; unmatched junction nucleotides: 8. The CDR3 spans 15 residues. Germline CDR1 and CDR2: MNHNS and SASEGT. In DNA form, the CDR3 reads TGTGCCAGCAGAGGAGGTCGGACAGGGGGCACTGAAGCTTTCTTT. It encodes CASRGGRTGGTEAFF.

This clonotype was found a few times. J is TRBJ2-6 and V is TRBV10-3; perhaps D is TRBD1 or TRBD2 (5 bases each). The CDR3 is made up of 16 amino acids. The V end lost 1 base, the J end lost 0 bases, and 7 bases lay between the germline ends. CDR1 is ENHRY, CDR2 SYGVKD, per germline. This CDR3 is CAISELGTSGANVLTF. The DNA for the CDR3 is TGTGCCATCAGTGAGTTAGGGACCTCTGGGGCCAACGTCCTGACTTTC.

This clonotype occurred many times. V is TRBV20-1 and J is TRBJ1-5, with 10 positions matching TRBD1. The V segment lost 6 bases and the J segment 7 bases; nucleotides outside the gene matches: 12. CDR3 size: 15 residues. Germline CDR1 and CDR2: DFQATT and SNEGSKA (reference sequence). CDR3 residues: CSAHPGQGVWQPQHF. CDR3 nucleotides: TGCAGTGCACACCCCGGACAGGGGGTATGGCAGCCCCAGCATTTT.

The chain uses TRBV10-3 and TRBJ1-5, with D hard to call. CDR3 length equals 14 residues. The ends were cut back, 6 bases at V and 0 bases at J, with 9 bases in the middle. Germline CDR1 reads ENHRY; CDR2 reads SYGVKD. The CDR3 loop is CAISPAGSNQPQHF. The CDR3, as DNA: TGTGCCATCAGCCCTGCGGGTAGCAATCAGCCCCAGCATTTT.

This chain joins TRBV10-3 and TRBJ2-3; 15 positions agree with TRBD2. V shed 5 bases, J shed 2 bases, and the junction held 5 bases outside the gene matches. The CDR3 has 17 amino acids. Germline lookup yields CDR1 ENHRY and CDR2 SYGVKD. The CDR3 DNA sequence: TGTGCCATCAGTCGTGGACTAGCGGGGGGGCTCACAGATACGCAGTATTTT. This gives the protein CAISRGLAGGLTDTQYF.

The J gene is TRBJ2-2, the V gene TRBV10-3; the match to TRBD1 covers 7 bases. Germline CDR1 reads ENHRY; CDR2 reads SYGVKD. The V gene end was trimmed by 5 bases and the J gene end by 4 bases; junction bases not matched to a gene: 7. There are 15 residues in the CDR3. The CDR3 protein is CAISRLAGGTGELFF. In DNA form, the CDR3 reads TGTGCCATCAGTAGATTAGCAGGGGGCACCGGGGAGCTGTTTTTT.

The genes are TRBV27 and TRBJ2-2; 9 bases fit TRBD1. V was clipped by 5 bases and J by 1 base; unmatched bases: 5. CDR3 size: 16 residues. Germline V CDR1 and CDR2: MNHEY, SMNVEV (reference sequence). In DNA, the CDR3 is TGTGCCAGCAGTCACCGGACAGGGGTGAACACCGGGGAGCTGTTTTTT. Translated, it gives CASSHRTGVNTGELFF.

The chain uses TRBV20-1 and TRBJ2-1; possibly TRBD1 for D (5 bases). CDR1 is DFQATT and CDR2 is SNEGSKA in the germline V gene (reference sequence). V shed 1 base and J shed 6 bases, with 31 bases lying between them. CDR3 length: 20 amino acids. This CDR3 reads CSARAVKTGLSSRRFNEQFF. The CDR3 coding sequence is TGCAGTGCTAGAGCGGTCAAAACAGGTCTCAGTAGTCGAAGGTTCAATGAGCAGTTCTTC.

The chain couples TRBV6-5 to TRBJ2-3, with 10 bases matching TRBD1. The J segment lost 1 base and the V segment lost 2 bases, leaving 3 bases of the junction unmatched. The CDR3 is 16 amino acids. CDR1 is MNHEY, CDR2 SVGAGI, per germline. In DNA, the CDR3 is TGTGCCAGCAGTTACACCGGGACAGGGGGCACAGATACGCAGTATTTT. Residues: CASSYTGTGGTDTQYF.

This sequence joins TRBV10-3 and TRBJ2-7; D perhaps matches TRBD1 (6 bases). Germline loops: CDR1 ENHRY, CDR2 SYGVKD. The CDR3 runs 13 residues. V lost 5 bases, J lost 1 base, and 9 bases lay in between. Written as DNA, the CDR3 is TGTGCCATCAGTCCCGGACAGTCCTACGAGCAGTACGTC. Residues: CAISPGQSYEQYV.

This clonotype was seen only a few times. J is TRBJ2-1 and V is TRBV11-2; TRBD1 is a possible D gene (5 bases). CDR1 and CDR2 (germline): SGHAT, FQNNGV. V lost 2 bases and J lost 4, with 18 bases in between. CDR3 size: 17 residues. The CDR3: CASSLTGRGQGYNEQFF. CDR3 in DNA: TGTGCCAGCAGCTTAACGGGTCGTGGGCAGGGATACAATGAGCAGTTCTTC.

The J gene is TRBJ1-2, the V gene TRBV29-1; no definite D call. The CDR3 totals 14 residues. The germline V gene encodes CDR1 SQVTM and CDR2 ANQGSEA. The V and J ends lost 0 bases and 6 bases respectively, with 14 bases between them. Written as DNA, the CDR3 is TGCAGCGTTGAAGATCAGTCCCTTCGGAATGGCTACACCTTC. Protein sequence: CSVEDQSLRNGYTF.

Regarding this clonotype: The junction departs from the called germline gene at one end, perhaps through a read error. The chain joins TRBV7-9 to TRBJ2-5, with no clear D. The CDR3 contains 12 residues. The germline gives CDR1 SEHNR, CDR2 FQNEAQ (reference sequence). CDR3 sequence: CASSLERETQYF. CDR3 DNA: TGCGCCAGCAGCTTGGAGCGAGAGACCCAGTACTTC.

CDR3 nucleotide sequence: TGTGCCAGCAGCCAGGGACCAGATACGCAGTATTTT. Translated: CASSQGPDTQYF. The rearrangement uses TRBV6-6 and TRBJ2-3, with D perhaps TRBD1 or TRBD2 (5 bases each). This CDR3 has 12 amino acids. Germline CDR1 and CDR2: MNHNY and SVGAGI (reference sequence). Trimming removed 6 bases at V and 4 bases at J, with 8 bases between.

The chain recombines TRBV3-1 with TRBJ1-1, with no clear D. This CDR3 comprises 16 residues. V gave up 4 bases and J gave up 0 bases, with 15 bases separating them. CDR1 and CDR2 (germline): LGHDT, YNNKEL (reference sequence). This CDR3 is CASSRSDVRMNTEAFF. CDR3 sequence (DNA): TGTGCCAGCAGCCGATCGGACGTCAGGATGAACACTGAAGCTTTCTTT.

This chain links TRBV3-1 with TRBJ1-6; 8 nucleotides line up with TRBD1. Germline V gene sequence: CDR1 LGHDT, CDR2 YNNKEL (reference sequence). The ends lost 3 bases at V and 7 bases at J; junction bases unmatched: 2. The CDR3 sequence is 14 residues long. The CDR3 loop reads CASSQDRENSPLHF. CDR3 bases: TGTGCCAGCAGCCAGGACAGGGAAAATTCACCCCTCCACTTT. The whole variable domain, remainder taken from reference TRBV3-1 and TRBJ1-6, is DTAVSQTPKYLVTQMGNDKSIKCEQNLGHDTMYWYKQDSKKFLKIMFSYNNKELIINETVPNRFSPKSPDKAHLNLHINSLELGDSAVYFCASSQDRENSPLHFGNGTRLTVT.

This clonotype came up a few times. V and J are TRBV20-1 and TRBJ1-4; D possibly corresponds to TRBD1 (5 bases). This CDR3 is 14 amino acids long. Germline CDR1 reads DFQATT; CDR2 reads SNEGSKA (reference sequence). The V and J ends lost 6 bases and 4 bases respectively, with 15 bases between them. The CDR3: CSAVGTANNEKLFF. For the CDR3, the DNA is TGCAGTGCAGTAGGGACCGCTAATAATGAAAAACTGTTTTTT.

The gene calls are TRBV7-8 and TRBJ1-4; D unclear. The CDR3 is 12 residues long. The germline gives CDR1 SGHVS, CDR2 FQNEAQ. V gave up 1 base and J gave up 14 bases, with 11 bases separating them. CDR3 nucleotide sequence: TGTGCCAGCAGCTTAGAGGGTCTCAGGCTGTTTTTT. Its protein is CASSLEGLRLFF.

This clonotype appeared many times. DNA for the CDR3: TGTGCCAGTAGCCGTCCTCTCCACACAGATACGCAGTATTTT. Translation gives CASSRPLHTDTQYF. The gene calls are TRBV28 and TRBJ2-3; D unresolved. Germline V gene data show CDR1 as MDHEN and CDR2 as SYDVKM. Trimming took off 9 bases at V and 2 bases at J, with 15 bases between the two ends. This CDR3 has 14 residues.